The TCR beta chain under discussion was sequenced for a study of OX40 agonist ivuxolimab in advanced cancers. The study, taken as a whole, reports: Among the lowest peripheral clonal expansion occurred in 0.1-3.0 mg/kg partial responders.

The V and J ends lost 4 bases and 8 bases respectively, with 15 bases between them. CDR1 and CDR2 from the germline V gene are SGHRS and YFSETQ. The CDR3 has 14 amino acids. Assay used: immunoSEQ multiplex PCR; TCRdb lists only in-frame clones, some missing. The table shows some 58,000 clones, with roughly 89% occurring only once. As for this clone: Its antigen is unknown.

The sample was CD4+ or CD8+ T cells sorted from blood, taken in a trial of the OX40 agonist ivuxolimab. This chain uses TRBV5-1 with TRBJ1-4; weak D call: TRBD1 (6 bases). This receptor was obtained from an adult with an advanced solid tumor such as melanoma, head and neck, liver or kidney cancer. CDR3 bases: TGCGCCAGCAGCACAGGGCGGACAGACGAAAAACTGTTTTTT. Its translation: CASSTGRTDEKLFF.